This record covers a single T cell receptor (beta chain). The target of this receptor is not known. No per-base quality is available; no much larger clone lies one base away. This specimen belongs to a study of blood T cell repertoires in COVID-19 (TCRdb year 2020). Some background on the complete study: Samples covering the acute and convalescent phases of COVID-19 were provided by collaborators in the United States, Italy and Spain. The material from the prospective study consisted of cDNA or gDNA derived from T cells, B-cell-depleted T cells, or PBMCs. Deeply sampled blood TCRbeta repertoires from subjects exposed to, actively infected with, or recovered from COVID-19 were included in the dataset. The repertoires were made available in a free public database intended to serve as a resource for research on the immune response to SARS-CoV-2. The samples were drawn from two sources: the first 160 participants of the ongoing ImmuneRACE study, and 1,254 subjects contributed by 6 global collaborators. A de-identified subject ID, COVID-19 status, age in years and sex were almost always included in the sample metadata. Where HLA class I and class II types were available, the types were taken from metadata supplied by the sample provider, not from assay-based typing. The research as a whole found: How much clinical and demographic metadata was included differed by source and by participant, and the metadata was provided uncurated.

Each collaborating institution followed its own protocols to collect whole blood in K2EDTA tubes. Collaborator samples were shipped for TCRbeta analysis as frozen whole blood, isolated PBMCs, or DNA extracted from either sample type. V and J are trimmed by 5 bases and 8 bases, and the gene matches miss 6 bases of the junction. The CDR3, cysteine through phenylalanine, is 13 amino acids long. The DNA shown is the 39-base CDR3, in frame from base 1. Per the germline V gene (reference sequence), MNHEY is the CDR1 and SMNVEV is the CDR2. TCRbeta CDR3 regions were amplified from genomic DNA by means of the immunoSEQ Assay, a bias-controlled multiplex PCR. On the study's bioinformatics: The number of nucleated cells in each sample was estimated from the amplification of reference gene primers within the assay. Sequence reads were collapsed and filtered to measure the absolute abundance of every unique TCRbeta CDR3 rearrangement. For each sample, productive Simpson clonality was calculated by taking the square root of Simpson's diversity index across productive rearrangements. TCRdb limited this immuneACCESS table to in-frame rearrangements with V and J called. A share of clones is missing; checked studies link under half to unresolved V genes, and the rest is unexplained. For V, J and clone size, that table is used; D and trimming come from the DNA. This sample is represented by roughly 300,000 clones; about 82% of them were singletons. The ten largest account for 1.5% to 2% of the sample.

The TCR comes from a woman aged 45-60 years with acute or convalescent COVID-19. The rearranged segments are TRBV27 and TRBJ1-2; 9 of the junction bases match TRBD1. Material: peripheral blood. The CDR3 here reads CASSATGGYGYTF. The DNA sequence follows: TGTGCCAGCAGTGCCACAGGGGGCTACGGCTACACCTTC.